The 9 T cell receptor beta chains in this list originate from one sample, sequenced in a study of T-cell memory formation after mild COVID-19. TCRdb reprocessed the 5' RACE reads via MiXCR and lists one record per CDR3 protein. The sample consists of roughly 250,000 distinct CDR3 sequences, over 15% of them appearing once. The sample consisted of PBMCs or a T cell subset sorted from them (not recorded which). These receptors came from a man younger than 35 who had mild COVID-19 (a few samples of this study predate the infection). Cell type and time point are not known.

This clonotype has at least ten counts. The chain has TRBV5-1 and TRBJ2-2; D gene unclear. CDR3 length: 15 amino acids. Germline CDR1 reads SGHRS; CDR2 reads YFSETQ. Between the trimmed V and J ends, which lost 1 base and 0 bases, there was a span of 7 bases. The CDR3 region has the DNA TGCGCCAGCAGCTTGAGGGCTTCGAACACCGGGGAGCTGTTTTTT. Translating it yields CASSLRASNTGELFF. Full variable domain (remainder filled in from reference TRBV5-1 and TRBJ2-2): KAGVTQTPRYLIKTRGQQVTLSCSPISGHRSVSWYQQTPGQGLQFLFEYFSETQRNKGNFPGRFSGRQFSNSRSEMNVSTLELGDSALYLCASSLRASNTGELFFGEGSRLTVL.

A single count supports this clonotype. The chain uses TRBV5-1 and TRBJ2-6; D tentatively reads TRBD1 or TRBD2 (5 bases each). Germline CDR1 SGHRS, CDR2 YFSETQ. The V gene lost 4 bases and the J gene lost 1 base, with 12 bases spanning the gap. The CDR3 is 16 amino acids. CDR3 loop: CASSTGPASGANVLTF. CDR3 nucleotide sequence: TGCGCCAGCAGCACGGGGCCGGCTTCTGGGGCCAACGTCCTGACTTTC.

V is TRBV7-9 and J is TRBJ2-5, with D perhaps matching TRBD1 (5 bases). The germline CDR1 and CDR2 sequences are SEHNR and FQNEAQ (reference sequence). CDR3 size: 15 residues. V lost 1 base to trimming and J lost 5 bases, with 14 bases between them. CDR3 coding DNA: TGTGCCAGCAGCTTAGGGCATGCAGGGCTGGAGACCCAGTACTTC. Translation gives CASSLGHAGLETQYF.

The chain combines TRBV7-2 with TRBJ2-6; D remains ambiguous. The CDR3 runs 16 residues. Deletions cut 3 bases from V and 1 base from J, with 10 bases between. Germline CDR1 reads SGHTA; CDR2 reads FQGNSA. CDR3 residues: CASSLDIGSGANVLTF. The CDR3 DNA is TGTGCCAGCAGCTTGGATATAGGGTCTGGGGCCAACGTCCTGACTTTC.

The table lists this clonotype with a few counts. The DNA for the CDR3 is TGTGCCAGCAGCGTGGTAGGTGGGATCGATGAGCAGTTCTTC. It codes for CASSVVGGIDEQFF. The chain combines TRBV9 with TRBJ2-1; D unresolved. Trimming pared 2 bases from V and 8 bases from J, leaving 14 bases between. CDR1 is SGDLS, CDR2 YYNGEE, per germline. The CDR3 covers 14 residues.

This clonotype has ten or more counts. The V gene is TRBV3-1, the J gene TRBJ1-1, with a tentative D call TRBD1 (6 bases). The CDR3 covers 13 residues. Germline values: CDR1 LGHDT, CDR2 YNNKEL (reference sequence). Trimming cost V 5 bases and J 6 bases, with 13 bases left between them. The CDR3 DNA reads TGTGCCAGCAGCGGCAGGGGATCCGCTGAAGCTTTCTTT. Protein sequence: CASSGRGSAEAFF.

The chain links TRBV7-9 to TRBJ2-3; TRBD1 matches at 7 bases. Germline CDR1 is SEHNR and CDR2 is FQNEAQ (reference sequence). The length of the CDR3 is 15 residues. The V segment lost 2 bases and the J segment 2 bases; nucleotides outside the gene matches: 4. This chain's CDR3 is CASSLRQGVTDTQYF. CDR3 coding DNA: TGTGCCAGCAGCTTAAGACAGGGTGTCACAGATACGCAGTATTTT.

The chain has TRBV9 and TRBJ2-5; D remains unclear. Germline CDR1 SGDLS, CDR2 YYNGEE. This CDR3 is 12 amino acids long. The ends were cut back, 7 bases at V and 1 base at J, with 8 bases in the middle. This CDR3 reads CASGRGQETQYF. The CDR3 DNA is TGTGCCAGCGGACGTGGCCAAGAGACCCAGTACTTC.

The rearrangement links TRBV29-1 to TRBJ2-1; D is possibly TRBD1 (5 bases). V gave up 5 bases and J gave up 10 bases, with 15 bases separating them. CDR1 SQVTM and CDR2 ANQGSEA come from the germline V gene. CDR3 length equals 12 residues. The CDR3 protein is CSVTAGPPEQFF. The CDR3, as DNA: TGCAGCGTTACGGCAGGGCCACCGGAGCAGTTCTTC.